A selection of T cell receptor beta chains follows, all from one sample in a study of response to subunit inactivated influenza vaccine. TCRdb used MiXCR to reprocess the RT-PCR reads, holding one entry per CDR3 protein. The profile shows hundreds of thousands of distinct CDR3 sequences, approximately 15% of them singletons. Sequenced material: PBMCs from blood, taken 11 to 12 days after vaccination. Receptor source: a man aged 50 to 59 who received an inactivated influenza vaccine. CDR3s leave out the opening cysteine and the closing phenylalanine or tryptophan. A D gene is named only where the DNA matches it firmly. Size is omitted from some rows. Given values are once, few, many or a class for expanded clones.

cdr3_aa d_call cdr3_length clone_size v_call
ASSDGTNYGYT - 11 - TRBV6-5
ASGTSGSKSYEQY TRBD2 13 few TRBV6-2/TRBV6-3
ASRERVLAQY - 10 - TRBV19
ATSRPDSRETQY - 12 - TRBV15
SAGRLPSSYEQY - 12 - TRBV20-1
ASSLGTSGADTQY TRBD2 13 many TRBV12-3/TRBV12-4
ASSHRRSYDEQF - 12 few TRBV4-3
ASSIRTEYNEQF - 12 - TRBV7-8
ASRGGMGSRETQY TRBD2 13 - TRBV25-1
ASSLALTGGTQY TRBD1 12 many TRBV7-6
ASTALADEQF - 10 - TRBV7-9
SAREGGSNTGELF TRBD2 13 few TRBV20-1
ASSAFGNEQF - 10 - TRBV10-1
ASSAGGGLNTGELF - 14 few TRBV9
ASNLLPAGPNYGYT - 14 - TRBV6-5
ASSLLRVAGQKHNEQF TRBD2 16 few TRBV7-8
ASSLELGGRY - 10 - TRBV7-2
ATSRGTGWPQY TRBD1 11 many TRBV15
ASSLGGTTSSEQY TRBD2 13 - TRBV7-2
SVERQNQETQY - 11 few TRBV29-1
SARDVYSPKGSYNEQF - 16 few TRBV20-1
ASSLGQRNYGYT - 12 - TRBV5-4
ASSPAGRGTGELF - 13 many TRBV19
ASSWEAAGGVRNEQF TRBD2 15 many TRBV2
SAPGQGRPQH - 10 few TRBV20-1
ASSPLDRRIDTQY TRBD1 13 - TRBV7-2
ASSRQGYNEKLF TRBD1 12 - TRBV2
ATGRAGVEQY TRBD2 10 few TRBV12-3/TRBV12-4
ASSYFNEQY - 9 many TRBV6-2/TRBV6-3
ASSLSQMVVGSGANVLT - 17 few TRBV11-2
ASSLQGSYQETQY - 13 few TRBV5-1
ASSLGSGGEDEQY - 13 - TRBV5-1
ASSSAPGYGNTEAF - 14 few TRBV28
ASSRGDRASGELF TRBD1 13 - TRBV4-3
ASSSDGKYEQY - 11 many TRBV5-1
SAREGSGGQETQY TRBD2 13 many TRBV20-1
ASSLGLAQETQY TRBD2 12 many TRBV7-9
ASSYGATWETQY - 12 - TRBV7-9
ASSPRDRGLNEQY TRBD1 13 - TRBV4-2
ASSQDVGANTGELF - 14 - TRBV4-2
ASSTRSHQDTEAF - 13 once TRBV5-1
SAQGLAGDNEQF TRBD2 12 - TRBV20-1
ATRAVEGGTEAF - 12 - TRBV28
SAGVREQF - 8 - TRBV20-1
ASRRGLAGVETQY TRBD2 13 - TRBV6-1